Listed below are T cell receptor beta chains from one sample, sequenced in a study of T-cell reconstitution after alpha-beta-depleted transplantation in children. In TCRdb, the PCR reads were re-called with MiXCR into one record per CDR3 protein. Among some 43,000 distinct CDR3 sequences listed, nearly 9.5% were seen once. The starting material was PBMCs, mostly from graft donor cells, obtained 60 days after TCRalphabeta/CD19-depleted stem cell transplant. These receptors all come from a male patient aged 2 to 10 who had a stem cell transplant for chronic granulomatous disease, so the T cells may come from the graft donor. CDR3s include the opening cysteine and the closing phenylalanine or tryptophan.

j_call v_call cdr3_aa
TRBJ2-6 TRBV4-2 CASSPSGGRASGANVLTF
TRBJ1-5 TRBV9 CASSPHDRDHQPQHF
TRBJ1-5 TRBV20-1 CSARDIKGRDQPQHF
TRBJ2-1 TRBV27 CASSPRSYNEQFF
TRBJ2-1 TRBV15 CATSVERGSGRQFF
TRBJ1-3 TRBV2 CASKESPGSGNTIYF
TRBJ2-5 TRBV2 CAANRGSKETQYF
TRBJ2-1 TRBV15 CATGPAREQFF
TRBJ2-7 TRBV7-6 CASSFGVGGGSSYEQYF
TRBJ1-1 TRBV9 CASSVDRGPNTEAFF
TRBJ1-5 TRBV27 CASSSNRDIRQPQHF
TRBJ2-7 TRBV7-2 CASSLANRNEQYF
TRBJ2-6 TRBV9 CASSEDTPGANVLTF
TRBJ1-2 TRBV12-3/TRBV12-4 CASSFSGDYGYTF
TRBJ1-1 TRBV12-3/TRBV12-4 CASSLRPRQGAKPRNWNTEAFF
TRBJ2-5 TRBV10-3 CAISDGQGGETQYF
TRBJ2-5 TRBV7-2 CASSLGLARGDQYF
TRBJ1-3 TRBV6-1 CASSRQGALGNTIYF
TRBJ2-6 TRBV7-2 CASSPRSGLGANVLTF
TRBJ2-1 TRBV9 CASSGRLAPYNEQFF
TRBJ1-4 TRBV20-1 CSAPHTGEKLFF
TRBJ2-3 TRBV7-8 CASSLDRADTQYF
TRBJ1-5 TRBV20-1 CSASGDRVVNQPQHF
TRBJ2-1 TRBV6-2/TRBV6-3 CASKHGTGNYNEQFF
TRBJ2-2 TRBV27 CASSSLTGDTGELFF
TRBJ2-3 TRBV11-2 CASRRTDTQYF
TRBJ2-1 TRBV7-9 CASSPASAKFF
TRBJ2-5 TRBV12-3/TRBV12-4 CASSRRTGEETQYF
TRBJ1-6 TRBV21-1 CASSNLDSRGGRGSPLHF
TRBJ2-7 TRBV4-3 CASSPGTRQIYEQYF
TRBJ2-2 TRBV25-1 CASSESIGELFF
TRBJ2-1 TRBV3-1 CASSLTGGPYNEQFF
TRBJ2-1 TRBV4-2 CASSQVSNEQFF
TRBJ2-2 TRBV11-1 CASSAQGLRLAGELFF
TRBJ2-3 TRBV30 CAWSVGSKAQYF
TRBJ2-3 TRBV2 CASSALAGSTDTQYF
TRBJ2-5 TRBV7-2 CASSFGLAGGPRKTQYF
TRBJ2-6 TRBV27 CASSLLPRQLSGANVLTF
TRBJ2-3 TRBV2 CASIRMADTQYF
TRBJ2-7 TRBV5-4 CASSRDSASSSEQYF
TRBJ2-7 TRBV27 CASSFAGGFYEQYF
TRBJ2-3 TRBV2 CASSVGTGTRTDTQYF
TRBJ2-1 TRBV27 CASSVYSSILQFF
TRBJ2-7 TRBV5-6 CASSLAISSGSYEQYF
TRBJ2-7 TRBV19 CASSVTQLLRPYEQYF
TRBJ2-2 TRBV20-1 CSARRPIAGGLGGELFF
TRBJ2-1 TRBV27 CASSFMTSGRGNEQFF
TRBJ2-7 TRBV6-2/TRBV6-3 CASSSLGWASYEQYF
TRBJ2-2 TRBV27 CASSLWLAGGVGELFF
TRBJ2-5 TRBV15 CATSRDYGETQYF
TRBJ2-7 TRBV3-1 CASSQEDRGGYEQYF
TRBJ2-6 TRBV9 CASSVAQFSGANVLTF
TRBJ2-7 TRBV28 CASSPQLAGAHEQYF
TRBJ2-7 TRBV6-1 CASSPTLAGPYEQYF
TRBJ2-7 TRBV4-2 CASSQETGVNEQYF
TRBJ1-6 TRBV4-3 CASSQAVTTDNSPLHF
TRBJ1-2 TRBV5-1 CASSLAGGDYGYTF
TRBJ1-4 TRBV4-2 CASSQESQGNEKLFF
TRBJ2-5 TRBV7-8 CASSPGWTDETQYF